A single sample is the source of the 21 T cell receptor beta chains below, sequenced in a study of cytomegalovirus exposure and HLA in healthy donors. The PCR employed 60 Vbeta primers together with 13 Jbeta primers. Libraries were prepared by immunoSEQ multiplex PCR; TCRdb keeps only in-frame clonotypes and omits some of them. The table for this sample gives tens of thousands of clones. Material: PBMCs. The source is a woman aged 25 to 39 in good health and CMV-seronegative.

The chain carries TRBV11-2 and TRBJ1-1; unclear D gene. Germline values: CDR1 SGHAT, CDR2 FQNNGV. V dropped 1 base and J dropped 3 bases, with 9 bases sitting between them. The CDR3 runs to 14 residues. The CDR3 loop is CASSLGRIDTEAFF. Here the CDR3 DNA reads TGTGCCAGCAGCTTAGGGCGGATCGACACTGAAGCTTTCTTT.

The CDR3 here is CAWSLGNQPQHF. The CDR3 nucleotides are TGTGCCTGGAGTCTAGGCAATCAGCCCCAGCATTTT. The chain recombines TRBV30 with TRBJ1-5; D gene unclear. This CDR3 is 12 amino acids long. Trimming took off 2 bases at V and 2 bases at J, with 4 bases between the two ends. Germline V lookup: CDR1 GTSNPN, CDR2 SVGIG (reference sequence).

The chain carries TRBV4-3 and TRBJ1-1, with 7 bases identical to TRBD1. V gave up 4 bases and J gave up 3 bases; unmatched junction bases: 8. CDR1 is LGHNA, CDR2 YSLEER, per germline. The CDR3 loop spans 15 amino acids. CDR3 sequence: CASSPRPQGDTEAFF. CDR3 bases: TGCGCCAGCAGCCCGAGACCCCAGGGGGACACTGAAGCTTTCTTT.

J is TRBJ2-2 and V is TRBV30; D gene unclear. Germline CDR1 reads GTSNPN; CDR2 reads SVGIG (reference sequence). Trimming stripped 2 bases from V and 6 bases from J, with 7 bases between. This CDR3 contains 12 residues. CDR3: CAWSRQAGELFF. The CDR3 DNA sequence: TGTGCCTGGAGTAGGCAGGCCGGGGAGCTGTTTTTT.

V usage is TRBV7-9 and J usage is TRBJ2-1, with 10 bases that match TRBD2. CDR1 and CDR2 (germline): SEHNR, FQNEAQ (reference sequence). The CDR3 is made up of 17 amino acids. With V trimmed by 3 bases and J by 10 bases, 15 bases remained unmatched. CDR3: CASSLGAEAGGPGEQFF. CDR3 nucleotides: TGTGCCAGCAGCTTGGGGGCGGAAGCGGGAGGGCCTGGGGAGCAGTTCTTC. Full variable domain (remainder filled in from reference TRBV7-9 and TRBJ2-1): DTGVSQNPRHKITKRGQNVTFRCDPISEHNRLYWYRQTLGQGPEFLTYFQNEAQLEKSRLLSDRFSAERPKGSFSTLEIQRTEQGDSAMYLCASSLGAEAGGPGEQFFGPGTRLTVL.

The chain has TRBV10-3 and TRBJ2-1; 7 bases fit TRBD2. After removal of 4 bases from V and 8 bases from J, the junction contained 14 bases not matched to a gene. This CDR3 is 16 amino acids long. CDR1 and CDR2 (germline): ENHRY, SYGVKD. The DNA for the CDR3 is TGTGCCATCAGTGCTAGCGGAAGGGGATCGTCCTATGAGCAGTTCTTC. Residues: CAISASGRGSSYEQFF.

The gene calls are TRBV7-6 and TRBJ2-7, with D perhaps TRBD1 (5 bases). This CDR3 has 15 amino acids. Germline CDR1 is SGHVS and CDR2 is FNYEAQ. Trimming left V 5 bases short and J 2 bases short, with 16 bases between. CDR3 DNA: TGTGCCAGCAGCCCCACCGCAGGGTCACCCTACGAGCAGTACTTC. Encoded protein: CASSPTAGSPYEQYF. Based on the CDR3 plus reference TRBV7-6 and TRBJ2-7, the full variable domain is GAGVSQSPRYKVTKRGQDVALRCDPISGHVSLYWYRQALGQGPEFLTYFNYEAQQDKSGLPNDRFSAERPEGSISTLTIQRTEQRDSAMYRCASSPTAGSPYEQYFGPGTRLTVT.

The chain uses TRBV29-1 and TRBJ2-7, with TRBD2 matching over 7 bases. CDR3 length: 15 amino acids. Per the germline V gene, CDR1 is SQVTM and CDR2 is ANQGSEA. Trimming cost V 3 bases and J 3 bases; bases outside gene matches: 11. In DNA, the CDR3 is TGCAGCGTTGAGGGCGGACTAGGCGAAGGCTACGAGCAGTACTTC. Its translation is CSVEGGLGEGYEQYF.

The chain recombines TRBV5-1 with TRBJ1-1, with 10 bases aligning to TRBD1. Per germline, CDR1 SGHRS and CDR2 YFSETQ. This CDR3 is built from 16 residues. Trimming took 4 bases from V and 2 from J; bases not matched to a gene: 8. The CDR3 DNA follows: TGCGCCAGCAGCGAGGGACAGGGGACCGGAAACACTGAAGCTTTCTTT. The encoded protein is CASSEGQGTGNTEAFF. Complete variable domain (other parts from reference TRBV5-1 and TRBJ1-1): KAGVTQTPRYLIKTRGQQVTLSCSPISGHRSVSWYQQTPGQGLQFLFEYFSETQRNKGNFPGRFSGRQFSNSRSEMNVSTLELGDSALYLCASSEGQGTGNTEAFFGQGTRLTVV.

The chain is built from TRBV5-5 and TRBJ2-7; no clear D. V was shortened by 1 base and J by 6 bases, with 11 bases between the two germline ends. The CDR3 length is 13 residues. The germline V gene encodes CDR1 SGHKS and CDR2 YYEKEE (reference sequence). This CDR3 is CASSLFHVAEQYF. In nucleotides, the CDR3 is TGTGCCAGCAGCTTGTTTCATGTGGCCGAGCAGTACTTC.

V and J are TRBV6-5 and TRBJ2-5; 10 positions agree with TRBD2. The CDR3 spans 14 residues. Germline V lookup: CDR1 MNHEY, CDR2 SVGAGI. V trimming: 3 bases; J trimming: 5 bases; junction bases outside the gene matches: 3. The CDR3 loop reads CASSYRAGGETQYF. The CDR3 DNA sequence: TGTGCCAGCAGTTATCGAGCGGGAGGGGAGACCCAGTACTTC.

The chain employs TRBV30 and TRBJ2-5; D perhaps matches TRBD1 (5 bases). V was pared by 2 bases and J by 2 bases, with 9 bases between. CDR1 and CDR2 (germline): GTSNPN, SVGIG (reference sequence). The CDR3 sequence is 13 residues long. In nucleotides, the CDR3 is TGTGCCTGGAGTCAAAGGGGACAAGAGACCCAGTACTTC. Translated, it gives CAWSQRGQETQYF.

The V and J genes are TRBV6-5 and TRBJ1-2; 8 nucleotides align to TRBD1. CDR1 and CDR2 (germline): MNHEY, SVGAGI. This CDR3 has 15 amino acids. V shed 0 bases, J shed 4 bases, and the junction held 4 bases outside the gene matches. The CDR3 loop is CASSYSRGQSYGYTF. The CDR3, as DNA: TGTGCCAGCAGTTACTCCAGGGGGCAGAGCTATGGCTACACCTTC.

The rearrangement uses TRBV7-9 and TRBJ1-5, with D perhaps TRBD1 (6 bases). Germline V lookup: CDR1 SEHNR, CDR2 FQNEAQ (reference sequence). The CDR3 is made up of 18 amino acids. Trimming removed 5 bases at V and 2 bases at J, with 22 bases between. The CDR3, as DNA: TGTGCCAGCAGCCCGGCGGGGGGGGCCCAAATTGGCAATCAGCCCCAGCATTTT. Residues: CASSPAGGAQIGNQPQHF. Combining the CDR3 with reference TRBV7-9 and TRBJ1-5 gives the whole variable domain DTGVSQNPRHKITKRGQNVTFRCDPISEHNRLYWYRQTLGQGPEFLTYFQNEAQLEKSRLLSDRFSAERPKGSFSTLEIQRTEQGDSAMYLCASSPAGGAQIGNQPQHFGDGTRLSIL.

The V gene is TRBV19, the J gene TRBJ1-5; the D gene is possibly TRBD1 (5 bases). The germline V gene has CDR1 LNHDA and CDR2 SQIVND (reference sequence). Deletions cut 4 bases from V and 2 bases from J, with 12 bases between. This CDR3 spans 15 amino acids. The chain's CDR3 is CASSTGGAGNQPQHF. The DNA of the CDR3 is TGTGCCAGTAGTACGGGCGGGGCGGGCAATCAGCCCCAGCATTTT.

The chain joins TRBV2 to TRBJ2-7; 9 nucleotides align to TRBD2. Germline V gives CDR1 SNHLY, CDR2 FYNNEI. Germline trimming cut 7 bases from V and 2 bases from J; bases unmatched to any gene: 6. CDR3 size: 14 residues. CDR3 sequence reads: CASIWSGGTYEQYF. The CDR3 DNA reads as TGTGCCAGCATTTGGAGCGGGGGGACCTACGAGCAGTACTTC. The full variable domain, in which reference TRBV2 and TRBJ2-7 provide the parts outside the CDR3, is EPEVTQTPSHQVTQMGQEVILRCVPISNHLYFYWYRQILGQKVEFLVSFYNNEISEKSEIFDDQFSVERPDGSNFTLKIRSTKLEDSAMYFCASIWSGGTYEQYFGPGTRLTVT.

CDR3 bases: TGTGCCAGCAGTTACCAAACAGGGGGCACTGAAGCTTTCTTT. It specifies CASSYQTGGTEAFF. J is TRBJ1-1 and V is TRBV6-5, with TRBD1 identical over 8 bases. CDR3 length equals 14 residues. Per germline, CDR1 MNHEY and CDR2 SVGAGI. Trimming removed 2 bases from V and 4 bases from J; junction bases left unmatched: 3.

The chain has TRBV7-3 and TRBJ2-6; TRBD1 matches 10 bases. Trimming at V came to 4 bases and at J to 0 bases, leaving 6 bases not matched to a gene. This CDR3 comprises 18 residues. CDR1 and CDR2 from the germline V gene are SGHTA and FQGTGA. The CDR3, as DNA: TGTGCCAGCAGCTATCCGGGACAGGGGAGCTCTGGGGCCAACGTCCTGACTTTC. Translation gives CASSYPGQGSSGANVLTF.

The J gene is TRBJ2-7, the V gene TRBV28, with 7 bases that match TRBD1. From germline, CDR1 is MDHEN and CDR2 SYDVKM. V gave up 3 bases and J gave up 2 bases; unmatched junction bases: 4. This CDR3 has 14 residues. CDR3 in amino acids: CASSFGTAAYEQYF. For the CDR3, the DNA is TGTGCCAGCAGTTTCGGGACAGCGGCCTACGAGCAGTACTTC.

CDR3 sequence reads: CAWNLIGNTEAFF. As DNA, the CDR3 is TGTGCCTGGAATCTAATCGGGAACACTGAAGCTTTCTTT. V gene TRBV30 combines with J gene TRBJ1-1; D is unresolved. Germline V CDR1 and CDR2: GTSNPN, SVGIG (reference sequence). The CDR3 extends over 13 amino acids. Trimming took off 4 bases at V and 1 base at J, with 10 bases between the two ends.

The chain combines TRBV5-1 with TRBJ1-1; 7 positions match TRBD1. This CDR3 is 15 amino acids long. Germline CDR1 SGHRS, CDR2 YFSETQ. J lost 1 base, V lost 4 bases, and 7 bases had no gene match. CDR3 amino acids: CASSPGTVPNTEAFF. The CDR3, as DNA: TGCGCCAGCAGCCCGGGGACAGTACCGAACACTGAAGCTTTCTTT. Based on the CDR3 plus reference TRBV5-1 and TRBJ1-1, the full variable domain is KAGVTQTPRYLIKTRGQQVTLSCSPISGHRSVSWYQQTPGQGLQFLFEYFSETQRNKGNFPGRFSGRQFSNSRSEMNVSTLELGDSALYLCASSPGTVPNTEAFFGQGTRLTVV.